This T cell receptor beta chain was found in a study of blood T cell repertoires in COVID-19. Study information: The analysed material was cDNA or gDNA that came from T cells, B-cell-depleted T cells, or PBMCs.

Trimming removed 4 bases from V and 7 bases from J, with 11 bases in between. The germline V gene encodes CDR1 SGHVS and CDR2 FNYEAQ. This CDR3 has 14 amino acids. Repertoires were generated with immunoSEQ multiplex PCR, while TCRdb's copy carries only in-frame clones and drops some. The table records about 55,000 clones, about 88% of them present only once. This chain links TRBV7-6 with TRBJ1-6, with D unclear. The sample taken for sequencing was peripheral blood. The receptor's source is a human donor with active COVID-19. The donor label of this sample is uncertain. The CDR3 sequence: CASSSQATNSPLHF. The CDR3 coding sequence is TGTGCCAGCAGCTCTCAGGCCACAAATTCACCCCTCCACTTT.